This T cell receptor beta chain appears in the sequencing data of a study of T cell responses to AZD1222 COVID-19 vaccine. Generated by immunoSEQ multiplex PCR, the TCRdb table keeps only in-frame clones and is missing some. The data show about 110,000 clones, about 90% seen once. This CDR3 region has 14 residues. The V gene lost 4 bases and the J gene lost 1 base, with 13 bases spanning the gap. CDR1 and CDR2 (germline): SQVTM, ANQGSEA. Source: peripheral blood, taken on day 0 of AZD1222 vaccination. This TCR was recovered from an adult in good health. This chain joins TRBV29-1 and TRBJ2-5; D might be TRBD1 (7 bases). The CDR3 DNA reads TGCAGCGTTGGGGGGGACAGTCTCCAAGAGACCCAGTACTTC. It is translated as CSVGGDSLQETQYF.